Below, 2 T cell receptor beta chains from the same sample are listed, as sequenced in a study of blood T cell repertoires in COVID-19 (dated by TCRdb to between 2020 and 2021). The library was made by the immunoSEQ multiplex PCR assay. The immuneACCESS repertoire file appears here via TCRdb, limited to in-frame rearrangements. These files lack a portion of the clones; in checked studies, under half of the deficit traces to unresolved V genes, and the cause of the others is not known. Here the sample has 68,000 or so clones; nearly 90% occur a single time. The top ten clones comprise around 2.8% of the sample. The sample was peripheral blood. These receptors originate from a man between 65 and 80 years old with active or convalescent COVID-19.

The rearrangement joins TRBV2 to TRBJ1-5; D remains unclear. Trimming shortened V by 5 bases and J by 0 bases, and 5 bases separated the two germline ends. This CDR3 contains 13 residues. Germline V gene lookup returns CDR1 SNHLY and CDR2 FYNNEI. CDR3 nucleotides: TGTGCCAGCAGTATTAATAGCAATCAGCCCCAGCATTTT. Translation gives CASSINSNQPQHF.

J is TRBJ2-2 and V is TRBV11-3, with D possibly TRBD1 on 6 matching bases. CDR3 length: 12 amino acids. V dropped 1 base and J dropped 10 bases, with 7 bases sitting between them. From germline, CDR1 is SGHNT and CDR2 YENEEA. Here the CDR3 reads CASSLAGEELFF. CDR3 bases: TGTGCCAGCAGCTTAGCAGGGGAGGAGCTGTTTTTT.